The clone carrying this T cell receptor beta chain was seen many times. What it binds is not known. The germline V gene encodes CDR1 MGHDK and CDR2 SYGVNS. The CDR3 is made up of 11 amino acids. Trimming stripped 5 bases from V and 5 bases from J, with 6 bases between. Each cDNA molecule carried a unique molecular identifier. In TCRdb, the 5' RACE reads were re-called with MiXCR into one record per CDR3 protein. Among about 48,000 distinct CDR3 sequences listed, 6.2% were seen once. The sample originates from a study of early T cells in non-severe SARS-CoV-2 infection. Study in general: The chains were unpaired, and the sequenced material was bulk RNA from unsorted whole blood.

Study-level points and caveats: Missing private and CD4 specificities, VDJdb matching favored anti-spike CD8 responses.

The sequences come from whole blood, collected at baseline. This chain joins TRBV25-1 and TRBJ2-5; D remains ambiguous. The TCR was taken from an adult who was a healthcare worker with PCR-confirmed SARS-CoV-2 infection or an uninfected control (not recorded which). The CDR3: CASSIRETQYF. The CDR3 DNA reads TGTGCCAGCAGTATCCGGGAGACCCAGTACTTC.